Shown below are 4 T cell receptor beta chains from a single sample sequenced in a study of blood T cell repertoires in COVID-19. Produced via immunoSEQ multiplex PCR; TCRdb's table is partial and in-frame only. The sample includes some 210,000 clones, around 80% of them seen just once. Sequencing was carried out using peripheral blood. The receptor set was obtained from a human donor in a cohort sampled during active COVID-19.

The V call is TRBV30, the J call TRBJ2-7, with a possible D match to TRBD2 (5 bases). The germline gives CDR1 GTSNPN, CDR2 SVGIG (reference sequence). V was shortened by 2 bases and J by 4 bases, with 6 bases between the two germline ends. This CDR3 region has 11 residues. CDR3: CAWSTGYEQYF. The CDR3 coding sequence is TGTGCCTGGAGTACGGGGTACGAGCAGTACTTC.

This sequence joins TRBV5-1 and TRBJ1-4, with TRBD1 as a possible D gene (5 bases). The CDR3 spans 14 residues. Germline CDR1 is SGHRS and CDR2 is YFSETQ. With 5 bases removed from V and 8 bases from J, the gap between germline ends came to 16 bases. The CDR3 coding sequence is TGCGCCAGCAGTCAGTCCAGGGTGGGGGAAAAACTGTTTTTT. This translates into CASSQSRVGEKLFF.

This chain joins TRBV30 and TRBJ1-1; D is possibly TRBD1 (5 bases). V shed 3 bases and J shed 4 bases, with 24 bases lying between them. The CDR3 runs 17 residues. Germline lookup yields CDR1 GTSNPN and CDR2 SVGIG (reference sequence). CDR3 DNA sequence: TGTGCCTGGAGGGAACTCGGACATTTCGCAATGGGCACTGAAGCTTTCTTT. Amino acid sequence: CAWRELGHFAMGTEAFF.

The chain joins TRBV30 to TRBJ2-3; 8 positions agree with TRBD1. J gave up 4 bases and V 2 bases, and 11 bases lay outside the gene matches. CDR1 is GTSNPN and CDR2 is SVGIG in the germline V gene (reference sequence). The CDR3 has 16 amino acids. As DNA, the CDR3 is TGTGCCTGGAGTTCCCGGAGGGCAGGGGGCGCAGATACGCAGTATTTT. It encodes CAWSSRRAGGADTQYF. The variable domain in full, with the rest retrieved from reference TRBV30 and TRBJ2-3, is SQTIHQWPATLVQPVGSPLSLECTVEGTSNPNLYWYRQAAGRGLQLLFYSVGIGQISSEVPQNLSASRPQDRQFILSSKKLLLSDSGFYLCAWSSRRAGGADTQYFGPGTRLTVL.